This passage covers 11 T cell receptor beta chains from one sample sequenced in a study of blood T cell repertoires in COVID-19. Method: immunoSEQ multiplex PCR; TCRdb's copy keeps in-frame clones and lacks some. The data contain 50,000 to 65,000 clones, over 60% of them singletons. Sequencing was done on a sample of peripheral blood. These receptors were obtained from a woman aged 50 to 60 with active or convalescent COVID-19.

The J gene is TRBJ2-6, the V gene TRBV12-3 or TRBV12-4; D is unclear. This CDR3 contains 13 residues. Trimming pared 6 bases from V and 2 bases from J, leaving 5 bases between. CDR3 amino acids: CASSSAGANVLTF. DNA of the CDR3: TGTGCCAGCAGCTCAGCTGGGGCCAACGTCCTGACTTTC.

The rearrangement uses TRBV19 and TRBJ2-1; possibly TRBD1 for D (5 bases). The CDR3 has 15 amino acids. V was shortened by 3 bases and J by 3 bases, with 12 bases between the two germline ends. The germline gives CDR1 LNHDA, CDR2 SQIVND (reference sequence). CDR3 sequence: CASSIQQGGYNEQFF. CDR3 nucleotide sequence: TGTGCCAGTAGTATTCAGCAGGGCGGCTACAATGAGCAGTTCTTC.

CDR3 in DNA: TGTGCCAGTAGTCCGCGAGGCAGAGAAGCTTTCTTT. Translation gives CASSPRGREAFF. The V call is TRBV19, the J call TRBJ1-1; D remains ambiguous. The length of the CDR3 is 12 residues. The V and J ends lost 5 bases and 8 bases respectively, with 12 bases between them. The germline gives CDR1 LNHDA, CDR2 SQIVND (reference sequence).

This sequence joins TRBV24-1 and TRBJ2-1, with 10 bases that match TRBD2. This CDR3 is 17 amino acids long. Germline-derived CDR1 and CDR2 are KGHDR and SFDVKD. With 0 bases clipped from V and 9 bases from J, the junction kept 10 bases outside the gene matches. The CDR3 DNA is TGTGCCACCAGTGATTTGACCAGCGGGAGGGCCATGGGTGAGCAGTTCTTC. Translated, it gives CATSDLTSGRAMGEQFF.

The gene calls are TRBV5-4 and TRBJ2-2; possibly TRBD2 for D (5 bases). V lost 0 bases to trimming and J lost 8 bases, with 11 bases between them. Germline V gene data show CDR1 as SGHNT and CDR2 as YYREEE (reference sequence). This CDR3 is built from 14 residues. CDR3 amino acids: CASSLDGERGELFF. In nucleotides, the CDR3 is TGTGCCAGCAGCTTGGACGGGGAGAGAGGGGAGCTGTTTTTT.

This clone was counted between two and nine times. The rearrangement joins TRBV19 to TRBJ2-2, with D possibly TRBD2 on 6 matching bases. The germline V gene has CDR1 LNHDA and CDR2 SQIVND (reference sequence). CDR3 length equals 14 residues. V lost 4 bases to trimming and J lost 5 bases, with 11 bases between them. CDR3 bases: TGTGCCAGTAGTACGGGACTGTTAACCGGGGAGCTGTTTTTT. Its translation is CASSTGLLTGELFF.

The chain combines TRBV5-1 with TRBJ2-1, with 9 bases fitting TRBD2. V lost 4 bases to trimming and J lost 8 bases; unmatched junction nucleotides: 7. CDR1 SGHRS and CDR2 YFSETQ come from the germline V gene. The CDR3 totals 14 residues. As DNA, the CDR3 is TGCGCCAGCAGCCCGGGACTAGCTGGCGATGAGCAGTTCTTC. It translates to CASSPGLAGDEQFF.

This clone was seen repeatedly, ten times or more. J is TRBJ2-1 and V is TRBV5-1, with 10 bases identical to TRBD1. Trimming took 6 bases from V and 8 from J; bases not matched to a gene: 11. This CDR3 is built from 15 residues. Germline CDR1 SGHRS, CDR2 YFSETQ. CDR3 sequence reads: CASTGQGGVSDEQFF. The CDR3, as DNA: TGCGCCAGCACCGGACAGGGGGGAGTATCCGATGAGCAGTTCTTC.

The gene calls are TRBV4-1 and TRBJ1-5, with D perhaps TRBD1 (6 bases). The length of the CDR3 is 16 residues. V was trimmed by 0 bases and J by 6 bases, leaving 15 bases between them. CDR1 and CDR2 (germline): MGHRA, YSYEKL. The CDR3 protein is CASSQDGGGPGQPQHF. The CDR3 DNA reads TGCGCCAGCAGCCAAGATGGGGGGGGCCCTGGTCAGCCCCAGCATTTT.

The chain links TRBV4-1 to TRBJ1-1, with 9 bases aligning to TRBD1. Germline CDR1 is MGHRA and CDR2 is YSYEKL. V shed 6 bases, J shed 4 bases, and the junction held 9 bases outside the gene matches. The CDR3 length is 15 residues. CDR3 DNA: TGCGCCAGCAGGCAACAGGGGGCCTTAGGCACTGAAGCTTTCTTT. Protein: CASRQQGALGTEAFF.

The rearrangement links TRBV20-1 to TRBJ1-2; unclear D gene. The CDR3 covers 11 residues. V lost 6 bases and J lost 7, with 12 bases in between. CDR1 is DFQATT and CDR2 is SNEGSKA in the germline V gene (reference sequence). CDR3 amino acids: CSAFERAGYTF. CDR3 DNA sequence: TGCAGTGCCTTTGAGAGGGCTGGCTACACCTTC.